This T cell receptor beta chain is drawn from a study of OX40 agonist ivuxolimab in advanced cancers. Note on this clone: Its target is unknown.

Some clones are missing from TCRdb's copy, which holds only in-frame ones; the method was immunoSEQ multiplex PCR. The sample contains about 7,700 clones, about four fifths of which appear only once. CDR1 SNHLY and CDR2 FYNNEI come from the germline V gene. This CDR3 comprises 17 residues. V shed 4 bases and J shed 2 bases, with 18 bases lying between them. Study-level points and caveats: CD4+ T cells averaged fewer expanded clones than CD8+ T cells. Certain nonresponders additionally had low normalized T-cell clonal expansion.

The V and J genes are TRBV2 and TRBJ1-5; D ambiguous. This TCR was sampled from an adult with an advanced solid tumor such as melanoma, head and neck, liver or kidney cancer. Sequencing was performed on CD4+ or CD8+ T cells sorted from blood, taken in a trial of the OX40 agonist ivuxolimab. CDR3: CASSVSVGLTGNQPQHF. The CDR3 nucleotides read TGTGCCAGCAGTGTTTCCGTGGGGTTAACGGGCAATCAGCCCCAGCATTTT. The full variable domain, completed using reference TRBV2 and TRBJ1-5, is EPEVTQTPSHQVTQMGQEVILRCVPISNHLYFYWYRQILGQKVEFLVSFYNNEISEKSEIFDDQFSVERPDGSNFTLKIRSTKLEDSAMYFCASSVSVGLTGNQPQHFGDGTRLSIL.